The clone carrying this TCR beta chain occurred once. No antigen is known for it. Treatment denoted: roughly 10-day PBMC culture with coronavirus spike peptide pools or control peptides (ViraFEST assay). ViraFEST relied on peptide pools to expand antigen-specific T cells; the TCRs were sequenced afterward. V lost 5 bases, J lost 6 bases, and 10 bases lay in between. The V gene's germline CDR1 is SGHAT and CDR2 FQNNGV. The length of the CDR3 is 12 residues. The sample comes from a study of vaccination and CD4 T cells after COVID-19. For the study at large: The BNT162b2 or mRNA-1273 vaccine was given to participants in two doses. Median time from second vaccine dose to sampling was 72 days (14 to 241).

The Oncomine TCR Beta short-read assay sequenced DNA from cultured CD4+ T cells. TCRdb reanalysed the PCR reads using MiXCR and keeps one entry per CDR3 protein. The sample holds some 11,000 distinct CDR3 sequences, 69% seen once. The sample comprised CD4+ T cells from blood, cultured in vitro. The chain employs TRBV11-2 and TRBJ1-1, with D uncertain. The clonotype was recovered from a human donor who had recovered from COVID-19. This CDR3 reads CASSQGPAEAFF. CDR3 sequence (DNA): TGTGCCAGCAGCCAAGGACCGGCTGAAGCTTTCTTT.